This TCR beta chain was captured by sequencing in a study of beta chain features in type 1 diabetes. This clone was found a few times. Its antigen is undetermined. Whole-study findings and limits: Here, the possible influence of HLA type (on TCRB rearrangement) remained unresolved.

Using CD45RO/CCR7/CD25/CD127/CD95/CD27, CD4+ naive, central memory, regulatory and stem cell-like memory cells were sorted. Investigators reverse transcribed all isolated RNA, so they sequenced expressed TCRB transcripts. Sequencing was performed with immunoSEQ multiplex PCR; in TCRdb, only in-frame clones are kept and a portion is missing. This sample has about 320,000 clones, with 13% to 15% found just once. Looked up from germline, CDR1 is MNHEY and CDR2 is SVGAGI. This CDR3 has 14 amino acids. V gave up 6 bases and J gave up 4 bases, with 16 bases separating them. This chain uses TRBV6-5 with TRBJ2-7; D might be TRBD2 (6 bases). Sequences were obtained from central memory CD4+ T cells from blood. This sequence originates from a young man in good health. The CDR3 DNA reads TGTGCCAGCAGCCCCGGTACTAGCCCTTACGAGCAGTACTTC. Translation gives CASSPGTSPYEQYF.